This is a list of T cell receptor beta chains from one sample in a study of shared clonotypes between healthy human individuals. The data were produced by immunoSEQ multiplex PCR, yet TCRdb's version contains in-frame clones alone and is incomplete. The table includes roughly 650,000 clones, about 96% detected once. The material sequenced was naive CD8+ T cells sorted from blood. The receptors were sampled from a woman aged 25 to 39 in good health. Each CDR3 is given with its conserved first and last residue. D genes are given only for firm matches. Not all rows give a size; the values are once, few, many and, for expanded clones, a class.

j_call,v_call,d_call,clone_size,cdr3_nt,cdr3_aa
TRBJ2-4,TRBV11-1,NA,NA,TGTGCCAGCAGCTCGAATGCCGATGAAGCCAAAAACATTCAGTACTTC,CASSSNADEAKNIQYF
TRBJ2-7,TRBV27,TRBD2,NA,TGTGCCAGCAGTTTTAGCGGGAGGGCCGGATACGAGCAGTACTTC,CASSFSGRAGYEQYF
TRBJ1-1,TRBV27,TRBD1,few,TGTGCCAGCAGCTATAACAGGGGAAACACTGAAGCTTTCTTT,CASSYNRGNTEAFF
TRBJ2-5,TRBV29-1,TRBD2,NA,TGCAGCGTTGACGGGGGGGTGGCGGAGTCCCTAGAGACCCAGTACTTC,CSVDGGVAESLETQYF
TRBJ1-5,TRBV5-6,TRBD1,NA,TGTGCCAGCAGCTTGGGAGGGGACAGGGCCAATCAGCCCCAGCATTTT,CASSLGGDRANQPQHF
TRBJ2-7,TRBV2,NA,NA,TGTGCCAGCAGGGGGGGAAGATCGAAGGACTACGAGCAGTACTTC,CASRGGRSKDYEQYF
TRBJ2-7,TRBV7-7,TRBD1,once,TGTGCCAGCAGCTTAATAAAAGGGGGCCAATCGGGCGAGCAGTACTTC,CASSLIKGGQSGEQYF
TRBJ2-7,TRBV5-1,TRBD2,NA,TGCGCCAGCAGCTTGGGGGCTAGCGGGGTATCCTACGAGCAGTACTTC,CASSLGASGVSYEQYF
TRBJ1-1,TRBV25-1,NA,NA,TGTGCCAGCAGACAGGGAGGTGGGAACACTGAAGCTTTCTTT,CASRQGGGNTEAFF
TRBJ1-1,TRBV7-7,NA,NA,TGTGCCAGCAGCCCACGCCTAACAGGGAAAAGTCCTGAAGCTTTCTTT,CASSPRLTGKSPEAFF
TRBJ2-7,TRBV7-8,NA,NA,TGTGCCAGCAGCCCGACAGATCTCACCTACGAGCAGTACTTC,CASSPTDLTYEQYF
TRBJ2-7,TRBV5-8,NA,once,TGTGCCAGCCTTCCGACTCTCTCCTACGAGCAGTACTTC,CASLPTLSYEQYF
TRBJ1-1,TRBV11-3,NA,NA,TGTGCCAGCAGCTTAGAGGGACACCAGAACACTGAAGCTTTCTTT,CASSLEGHQNTEAFF
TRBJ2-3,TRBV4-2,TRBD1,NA,TGTGCCAGCAGCCAAGATTTGCGACAGGGTCCGTATTTT,CASSQDLRQGPYF
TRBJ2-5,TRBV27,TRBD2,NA,TGTGCCAGCAGTTTCCAGACTAGCGGGAGCAGTAAGACCCAGTACTTC,CASSFQTSGSSKTQYF
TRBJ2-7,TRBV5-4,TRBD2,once,TGTGCCAGCAGTTCCCCGGATTTGCTAGCGGGAGTTCCCGACGAGCAGTACTTC,CASSSPDLLAGVPDEQYF
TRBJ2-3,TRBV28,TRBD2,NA,TGTGCCAGCAGCTACCCCGGACTAGCGGGACGGGAAGATACGCAGTATTTT,CASSYPGLAGREDTQYF